This entry concerns a single T cell receptor beta chain. By its share of the sample, this clone is medium-sized (0.01 to 0.1%). Its antigen target is currently unknown. No clone much larger than this one lies a single base away; base qualities are absent. This entry is derived from a study of vaccination effects on CD4 cells after COVID-19 (dated by TCRdb to between 2021 and 2023). Looking at the study overall: In the ViraFEST assay, PBMC were stimulated with viral peptide pools, and antigen-specific CD4+ T cell clonotypes were then identified by expansion using TCR sequencing. Across the study, the median time from the second dose to post-vaccine sampling was 72 days (range 14 to 241). Approximately 2 million PBMC per well were cultured in IMDM with about 4.8% human AB serum, roughly 10 IU/ml IL-2 and gentamicin, plus 10 ug/ml peptides. The study compared SARS-CoV-2 spike-specific CD4+ TCR repertoires before and after mRNA vaccination in COVID-19 convalescent patients and infection-naive vaccine recipients. The full study included ten to eleven COVID-19 convalescent patients and a handful of SARS-CoV-2-naive healthy vaccine recipients. The Oncomine TCR Beta short-read assay on an Illumina iSeq 100 was used to sequence cultures from other donors in the study. What the study reported, not specific to this receptor: Limitations of the study were the small number of convalescent patients and the absence of early post-infection timepoints. Marked clonal contraction was observed in both infection-induced and vaccine-induced clones at late post-vaccination timepoints, consistent with waning T cell responses. Among healthy vaccine recipients, nearly all vaccine-induced clones were SARS-CoV-2 mono-reactive, and just 1 of 255 was cross-reactive with common cold coronaviruses.

V is clipped by 4 bases and J by 3 bases, and the sequence between their germline boundaries is 10 bases long. The germline V gene encodes CDR1 SGHVS and CDR2 FQNEAQ. The CDR3 measures 14 amino acids from cysteine to phenylalanine. Only the CDR3 DNA stays, 42 bases, in frame from base 1. To prepare the library, the immunoSEQ multiplex PCR assay was applied. TCR beta CDR3 sequencing was performed on DNA from the cultured, isolated CD4+ T cells. Per the authors' processing: The analysis removed non-productive TCR sequences, trimmed reads to the CDR3 region, and retained only CDR3s that were 7 or more amino acids long. Antigen-specific clonotypes were identified using the MANAFEST web app by comparison of expansion in peptide wells against reference cultures. Positive clones required FDR<0.05 expansion versus reference and all other wells, odds ratio above 5, and frequency above 0.1% in two replicate wells. Cross-reactive clonotypes were defined as significantly expanded in SARS-CoV-2 spike wells and in at least one common cold coronavirus spike condition. Using the stringdist R package, CDR3 similarity was measured by Levenshtein distance, and unrooted trees were constructed with ape in R 3.6.1. This is the immuneACCESS table as TCRdb keeps it, with only in-frame sequences that have V and J called. A part of the clones is gone; compared with another copy, unresolved V genes explain less than half, and the rest is unexplained. That table supplies the V and J calls and clone size; D and trimming were determined from the DNA. The sample profile shows about 39,000 clones; under 70% of them were found once. Clones ranked in the top ten supply 7% to 8% of the sample.

After about 9 days of culture, CD4+ T cells were isolated with the EasySep CD4+ T cell isolation kit. Participants received two doses of either the BNT162b2 or the mRNA-1273 mRNA SARS-CoV-2 vaccine. None of the healthy vaccine recipients had a prior SARS-CoV-2 infection, which was confirmed by nucleocapsid antibody tests that came back negative both before and after vaccination. Half of the culture medium was replaced with fresh IL-2-containing medium on days 3 and 7. Unless noted otherwise, every peptide stimulation condition was grown in triplicate wells. PBMC were separated from whole blood using Ficoll-Paque Plus gradient centrifugation and were then either cryopreserved at -140C or used fresh. Genomic DNA was extracted from cultured CD4+ T cells with the QIAamp micro DNA kit.

This TCR was recovered from a human donor who received a COVID-19 vaccine. The chain couples TRBV7-8 to TRBJ1-5; the D region possibly corresponds to TRBD1 (6 bases align). The sequencing here drew on CD4+ T cells from PBMCs cultured without peptide, taken after COVID-19 vaccination. At the DNA level, the sequence is TGTGCCAGCAGCTCTCAGGGGCCCAATCAGCCCCAGCATTTT. Translation gives CASSSQGPNQPQHF.